This T cell receptor beta chain was found in a study of cytomegalovirus exposure and HLA in healthy donors (dated by TCRdb to 2016 to 2017). For context, the study as a whole: According to a later analysis, one platform produced both the 120 validation repertoires and the 670 or so repertoires of the first cohort. The aim of the study was to test whether cataloging public T cell receptors could identify signatures of past pathogen exposure. Along with the roughly 710-subject first cohort, a separate validation cohort of over 90 different subjects was used. High-throughput TCR immunosequencing, statistical association of individual TCRs with disease status, and machine learning were combined to predict cytomegalovirus infection status. The full study reports these points: A later analysis lacked HLA typing for the validation cohort, so it scored co-occurrence in that cohort across all 110 or so repertoires. The classifier was reported to diagnose cytomegalovirus status with high specificity and sensitivity in both the original cohort and the validation cohort. Most TCR sequences were observed very rarely across donors, whereas some public TCRs were present in many individuals. In vitro tests confirmed that a few of the cytomegalovirus-associated TCR beta chains recognize cytomegalovirus antigens. It was suggested by the authors that the approach could potentially be generalized to other disease states and immunological phenotypes. Of the cluster scores, approximately 94% were above 0 in a later analysis, which found that TCRs clustered in the first cohort also tended to co-occur in the 90 to 150 validation repertoires. The study listed around 160 TCR beta chains as associated with cytomegalovirus.

The donors belonged to the validation cohort of 120 subjects, which was separate from the roughly 670-subject first cohort. A word on this clone: Its binding antigen is unknown. No much larger clonotype is one base removed from it; base qualities were not supplied.

CDR1 SEHNR and CDR2 FQNEAQ are derived from the germline V gene (reference sequence). Trimming at the junction amounts to 1 base on V and 5 bases on J, and the germline ends lie 15 bases apart. From cysteine to phenylalanine, the CDR3 is 16 amino acids long. Only the CDR3 region is kept as DNA, spanning 48 bases read in frame from base 1. The method was the immunoSEQ multiplex PCR assay. Per the source publication's procedure: A statistical classification framework was built to diagnose cytomegalovirus status from the catalog of TCR beta chain sequences. The source is immuneACCESS, and TCRdb retained only in-frame sequences with V and J called. Part of the clones is not carried over; for the studies checked, unresolved V genes explain less than half of this, and the remainder is unexplained. V, J and clone size were drawn from that table, and D and trimming were deduced from the DNA. The sample has some 60,000 clones on record, approximately 96% of them singletons. The ten biggest clones cover roughly 0.98% of the sample.

The V and J genes are TRBV7-9 and TRBJ2-1, with no D gene named confidently. Material for sequencing was PBMCs. The sequence derives from a man aged 18 to 35 in good health and CMV-seronegative. The CDR3: CASSLGTEIWDNEQFF. At the DNA level, the sequence is TGTGCCAGCAGCTTAGGCACGGAGATATGGGACAATGAGCAGTTCTTC.